The 17 T cell receptor beta chains below all came from one sample that was sequenced in a study of T cells in Graves' hyperthyroidism and ophthalmopathy. Amplified regions were TCR beta CDR3 sequences from RNA transcripts. HTBI primers drove first-round RT-PCR of the TCR CDR3. Using its own MiXCR run on the multiplex PCR reads, TCRdb lists one record per CDR3 protein. This table holds hundreds of thousands of distinct CDR3 sequences, approximately 23% found once. The material sequenced was blood. All receptors derive from a woman in her seventies with Graves' ophthalmopathy.

The chain employs TRBV5-4 and TRBJ2-5, with 7 nucleotides matching TRBD2. Germline values: CDR1 SGHNT, CDR2 YYREEE (reference sequence). This CDR3 is built from 17 residues. V gave up 0 bases and J gave up 3 bases; unmatched junction bases: 11. As DNA, the CDR3 is TGTGCCAGCAGCTTGGCGGCGGGAGTTAAGGACGAAGAGACCCAGTACTTC. Amino acids: CASSLAAGVKDEETQYF. Full variable domain (rest looked up from reference TRBV5-4 and TRBJ2-5): ETGVTQSPTHLIKTRGQQVTLRCSSQSGHNTVSWYQQALGQGPQFIFQYYREEENGRGNFPPRFSGLQFPNYSSELNVNALELDDSALYLCASSLAAGVKDEETQYFGPGTRLLVL.

Only a few counts were recorded for this clonotype. The V gene is TRBV20-1, the J gene TRBJ2-5; the match to TRBD1 covers 9 bases. The CDR3 contains 16 residues. Germline V gene data show CDR1 as DFQATT and CDR2 as SNEGSKA (reference sequence). V gave up 6 bases and J gave up 5 bases; unmatched junction bases: 16. This CDR3 is CSAENQNRGQLETQYF. The CDR3 region has the DNA TGCAGTGCCGAAAACCAAAACAGGGGGCAATTGGAGACCCAGTACTTC.

This clonotype was detected ten times or more. J is TRBJ2-1 and V is TRBV5-1; TRBD1 aligns across 9 bases. V shed 0 bases, J shed 6 bases, and the junction held 7 bases outside the gene matches. The CDR3 length is 16 residues. In germline, CDR1 is SGHRS, CDR2 YFSETQ. In DNA form, the CDR3 reads TGCGCCAGCAGCTTGGCCGGGACAGGGTCTATCAATGAGCAGTTCTTC. It is translated as CASSLAGTGSINEQFF.

This clonotype was seen a few times. The chain links TRBV20-1 to TRBJ2-7; D perhaps matches TRBD1 (5 bases). The germline V and J ends were trimmed by 6 bases and 2 bases, with 11 bases remaining between them. The CDR3 has 12 residues. From germline, CDR1 is DFQATT and CDR2 SNEGSKA (reference sequence). The CDR3 DNA reads as TGCAGTGCGTCGGACAATGCCTACGAGCAGTACTTC. This sequence encodes CSASDNAYEQYF.

The chain links TRBV30 to TRBJ1-1; D is uncertain. The CDR3 contains 13 residues. V lost 1 base to trimming and J lost 6 bases, with 12 bases between them. CDR1 is GTSNPN, CDR2 SVGIG, per germline (reference sequence). The CDR3 reads CAWSARLGSEAFF. The CDR3 DNA reads as TGTGCCTGGAGTGCCCGACTCGGTTCTGAAGCTTTCTTT.

The chain carries TRBV27 and TRBJ2-3; a weak D match, TRBD2 (5 bases). In germline, CDR1 is MNHEY, CDR2 SMNVEV (reference sequence). The CDR3 extends over 18 amino acids. V dropped 1 base and J dropped 2 bases, with 19 bases sitting between them. CDR3 nucleotides: TGTGCCAGCAGTTTATTCGGGCCCACAAGCGGATACACAGATACGCAGTATTTT. Amino acid sequence: CASSLFGPTSGYTDTQYF.

This clonotype was seen more than once but under ten times. CDR3 loop: CATSSTWENTEAFF. The CDR3 DNA follows: TGTGCCACTTCCTCCACATGGGAGAACACTGAAGCTTTCTTT. V gene TRBV12-3 or TRBV12-4 combines with J gene TRBJ1-1; D is undetermined. Deletions cut 10 bases from V and 1 base from J, with 16 bases between. This CDR3 is 14 amino acids long.

This clonotype was counted between two and nine times. V and J are TRBV15 and TRBJ2-3; D gene uncertain. V gave up 5 bases and J gave up 0 bases, with 9 bases separating them. There are 14 residues in the CDR3. Germline V CDR1 and CDR2: LNHNV, YYDKDF (reference sequence). For the CDR3, the DNA is TGTGCCACCAGCTTTTCTGGTAGCACAGATACGCAGTATTTT. This encodes CATSFSGSTDTQYF.

The sample holds a few counts of this clonotype. The chain links TRBV3-1 to TRBJ2-3; D remains ambiguous. The CDR3 has 14 residues. V was pared by 1 base and J by 6 bases, with 11 bases between. Germline assignment: CDR1 LGHDT and CDR2 YNNKEL (reference sequence). For the CDR3, the DNA is TGTGCCAGCAGCCAAGCCTCTGGGTTGGATACGCAGTATTTT. Translated: CASSQASGLDTQYF.

The chain carries TRBV3-1 and TRBJ1-1, with 8 bases fitting TRBD1. This CDR3 is built from 14 residues. Per germline, CDR1 LGHDT and CDR2 YNNKEL (reference sequence). The V segment lost 4 bases and the J segment 8 bases; nucleotides outside the gene matches: 9. The CDR3 DNA reads as TGTGCCAGCAGCCCTATTACTGGACAGGGAGAAGCTTTCTTT. Its protein is CASSPITGQGEAFF.

This sequence joins TRBV28 and TRBJ2-7, with D possibly being TRBD1 (5 bases). Trimming cost V 3 bases and J 5 bases, with 11 bases left between them. Germline CDR1 reads MDHEN; CDR2 reads SYDVKM. There are 13 residues in the CDR3. CDR3 protein: CASSLQGVHEQYF. CDR3 bases: TGTGCCAGCAGTTTGCAAGGGGTCCACGAGCAGTACTTC.

V is TRBV2 and J is TRBJ1-2; the D is unclear. The length of the CDR3 is 13 residues. The V gene lost 3 bases and the J gene lost 2 bases, with 7 bases spanning the gap. Germline V gives CDR1 SNHLY, CDR2 FYNNEI. CDR3 nucleotide sequence: TGTGCCAGCAGTGACCCGGGCAACTATGGCTACACCTTC. As protein: CASSDPGNYGYTF.

The chain links TRBV11-2 to TRBJ2-7; D uncertain. The CDR3 contains 15 residues. V was pared by 1 base and J by 4 bases, with 14 bases between. The germline CDR1 and CDR2 sequences are SGHAT and FQNNGV. CDR3 DNA sequence: TGTGCCAGCAGCTTAGTAGATACAGATGAATACGAGCAGTACTTC. Translation: CASSLVDTDEYEQYF.

The chain uses TRBV6-9 and TRBJ1-5; D perhaps matches TRBD1 (6 bases). In germline, CDR1 is MNHGY, CDR2 SVAAGI. The germline V and J ends were trimmed by 3 bases and 4 bases, with 13 bases remaining between them. The CDR3 has 15 amino acids. The CDR3 reads CASSYGGHPNQPQHF. The CDR3 DNA reads TGTGCCAGCAGTTACGGGGGACATCCTAATCAGCCCCAGCATTTT.

The V call is TRBV24-1, the J call TRBJ1-5; D is unresolved. The V and J ends lost 1 base and 4 bases respectively, with 7 bases between them. The germline CDR1 and CDR2 sequences are KGHDR and SFDVKD. The CDR3 is 14 residues long. Written as DNA, the CDR3 is TGTGCCACCAGTGATTTTAATGGTAATCAGCCCCAGCATTTT. Amino acid sequence: CATSDFNGNQPQHF.

In its sample, this clonotype was seen many times. The chain has TRBV20-1 and TRBJ2-4, with TRBD2 matching 10 bases. CDR3 size: 15 residues. CDR1 and CDR2 (germline): DFQATT, SNEGSKA (reference sequence). J gave up 6 bases and V 7 bases, and 12 bases lay outside the gene matches. CDR3 protein: CSGQREGRTGNIQYF. DNA for the CDR3: TGCAGTGGTCAGCGGGAGGGACGGACCGGAAACATTCAGTACTTC.

This clonotype was seen a few times. V gene TRBV20-1 combines with J gene TRBJ1-5, with D perhaps TRBD1 (5 bases). V lost 3 bases and J 3 bases, leaving 15 bases between the germline ends. The CDR3 loop spans 15 amino acids. Germline values: CDR1 DFQATT, CDR2 SNEGSKA (reference sequence). The CDR3: CSASKRGSDNQPQHF. Here the CDR3 DNA reads TGCAGTGCTAGCAAGAGGGGTTCCGACAATCAGCCCCAGCATTTT.